This T cell receptor beta chain was captured in a study of cytomegalovirus exposure and HLA in healthy donors. The PCR contained 60 Vbeta and 13 Jbeta primers. Assay used: immunoSEQ multiplex PCR; TCRdb lists only in-frame clones, some missing. The data hold 65,000 to 75,000 clones, with around 81% observed a single time. Of note for this clone: The antigen remains unidentified.

General study results and limits: Among donors in an Asian-associated ancestry cluster, a later analysis reportedly found fewer N-insertions than the approximately 670-donor mean. Usually a TCR sequence was rare, but some public TCRs were found in many donors. It is likely that the observed cluster of highly shared sequence variants was a sequencing artifact.

The sequenced sample consisted of PBMCs. The source is a man in his forties or fifties in good health and CMV-seronegative.

The DNA of the CDR3 is TGCGCCAGCAGCGTATCGCAAGCAGGCCGGGACAGAGGGTTCTTC. Protein: CASSVSQAGRDRGFF. This chain uses TRBV5-1 with TRBJ2-1; 7 nucleotides match TRBD1. The J segment lost 15 bases and the V segment lost 4 bases, leaving 19 bases of the junction unmatched. The CDR3 covers 15 residues. Germline-derived CDR1 and CDR2 are SGHRS and YFSETQ.